This T cell receptor (beta chain) was retrieved from a study of vaccination effects on CD4 cells after COVID-19. In the ViraFEST assay, antigen-specific CD4+ clonotypes were identified by expansion after peptide-pool stimulation. Once cultured for 10 days, the cells underwent separation to obtain CD4+ T cells. The vaccine recipients had no prior SARS-CoV-2 infection, with negative nucleocapsid antibodies. Points on this clone: Antigen: not known.

Germline V lookup: CDR1 LNHDA, CDR2 SQIVND (reference sequence). V lost 1 base, J lost 2 bases, and 24 bases lay in between. The CDR3 has 19 residues. Assay used: immunoSEQ multiplex PCR; TCRdb lists only in-frame clones, some missing. The profile shows under 70,000 clones, approximately 75% of them singletons. This clonotype originated in a human donor who received a COVID-19 vaccine. Sequencing used CD4+ T cells from PBMCs cultured with HCoV-OC43 spike peptides, obtained before COVID-19 vaccination. Subset denoted: HCoV-OC43 spike overlapping peptide pool stimulation. The chain joins TRBV19 to TRBJ2-7, with D perhaps TRBD1 or TRBD2 (6 bases each). The CDR3 DNA reads TGTGCCAGTAGTATAGTAGGGGGGCAATGTCTACTAACCACCTACGAGCAGTACGTC. Translated: CASSIVGGQCLLTTYEQYV.